This T cell receptor (beta chain) is drawn from a study of blood T cell repertoires in COVID-19. Study details: From the United States, Italy and Spain came samples of acute and convalescent COVID-19. Nucleic acid was either cDNA or gDNA, and it came from T cells, B-cell-depleted T cells, or PBMCs.

Source study methods: Nucleated cell counts were estimated from reference gene primer amplification. Sequencing used immunoSEQ multiplex PCR; TCRdb keeps in-frame clones, though not all of them. V and J calls and clone size are copied from that table; D and trimming were computed from the DNA. The sample shows fewer than 250,000 clones, around nine tenths of them seen only once. It was during active infection that Seattle patients were enrolled and then longitudinally followed. The CDR3 is 15 amino acids. V shed 4 bases and J shed 0 bases, with 13 bases lying between them. The germline V gene encodes CDR1 SGHNT and CDR2 YYREEE (reference sequence).

The receptor was isolated from a man in his sixties with COVID-19, enrolled during active disease. The sample taken for sequencing was peripheral blood. This chain links TRBV5-4 with TRBJ1-2; weak D call: TRBD1 (6 bases). The CDR3 loop is CASSPGQYSNYGYTF. The CDR3 nucleotides are TGTGCCAGCAGCCCCGGACAGTACTCTAACTATGGCTACACCTTC. Based on the CDR3 plus reference TRBV5-4 and TRBJ1-2, the full variable domain is ETGVTQSPTHLIKTRGQQVTLRCSSQSGHNTVSWYQQALGQGPQFIFQYYREEENGRGNFPPRFSGLQFPNYSSELNVNALELDDSALYLCASSPGQYSNYGYTFGSGTRLTVV.